This T cell receptor (beta chain) was found in a study of cytomegalovirus exposure and HLA in healthy donors. Study-level results: Among TCR beta chains, those listed as cytomegalovirus-associated numbered approximately 150. According to a later analysis, TCR clusters from the first cohort tended to co-occur in the 120 or so validation repertoires.

This CDR3 has 16 amino acids. V trimming: 0 bases; J trimming: 9 bases; junction bases outside the gene matches: 8. CDR1 and CDR2 from the germline V gene are MGHRA and YSYEKL. Repertoires were generated with immunoSEQ multiplex PCR, while TCRdb's copy carries only in-frame clones and drops some. Found here are 45,000 to 65,000 clones, around 90% of them singletons; the top ten hold approximately 8.1%. About this clone itself: Antigen: not known.

The chain has TRBV4-1 and TRBJ1-6; 7 bases map to TRBD1. This clonotype originated in a woman aged 18-29 years in good health and CMV-seropositive. The sequenced sample consisted of PBMCs. DNA of the CDR3: TGCGCCAGCAGCCAAGATCGAGACAGGGTTAGTTCACCCCTCCACTTT. Protein: CASSQDRDRVSSPLHF.